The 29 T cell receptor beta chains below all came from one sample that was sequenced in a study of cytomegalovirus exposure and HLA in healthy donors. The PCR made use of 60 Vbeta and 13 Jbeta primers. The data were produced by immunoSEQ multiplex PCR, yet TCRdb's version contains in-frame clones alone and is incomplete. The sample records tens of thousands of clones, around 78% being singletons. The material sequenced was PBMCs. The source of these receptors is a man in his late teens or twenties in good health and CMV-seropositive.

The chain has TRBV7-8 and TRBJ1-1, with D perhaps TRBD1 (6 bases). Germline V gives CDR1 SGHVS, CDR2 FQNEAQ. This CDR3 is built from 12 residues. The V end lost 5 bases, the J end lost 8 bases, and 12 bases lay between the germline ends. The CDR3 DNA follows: TGTGCCAGCAGCCCAACCGGGACAGAAGCTTTCTTT. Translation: CASSPTGTEAFF. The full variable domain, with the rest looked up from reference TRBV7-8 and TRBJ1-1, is GAGVSQSPRYKVAKRGQDVALRCDPISGHVSLFWYQQALGQGPEFLTYFQNEAQLDKSGLPSDRFFAERPEGSVSTLKIQRTQQEDSAVYLCASSPTGTEAFFGQGTRLTVV.

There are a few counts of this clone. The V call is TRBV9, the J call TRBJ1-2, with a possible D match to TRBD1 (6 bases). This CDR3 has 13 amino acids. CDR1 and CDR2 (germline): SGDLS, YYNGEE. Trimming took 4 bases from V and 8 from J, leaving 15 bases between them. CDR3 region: CASSPQHREGYTF. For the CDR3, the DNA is TGTGCCAGCAGCCCCCAGCACAGGGAGGGCTACACCTTC.

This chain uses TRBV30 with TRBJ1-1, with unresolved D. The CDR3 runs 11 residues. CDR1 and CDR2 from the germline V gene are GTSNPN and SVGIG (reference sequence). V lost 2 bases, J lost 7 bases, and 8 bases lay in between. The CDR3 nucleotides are TGTGCCTGGAGTTACAGAATTGAAGCTTTCTTT. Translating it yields CAWSYRIEAFF.

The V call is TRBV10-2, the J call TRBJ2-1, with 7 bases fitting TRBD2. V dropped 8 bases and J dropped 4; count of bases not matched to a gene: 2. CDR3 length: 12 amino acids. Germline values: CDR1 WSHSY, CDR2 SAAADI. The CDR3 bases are TGCGCCAGCGGGAGGGCGTACAATGAGCAGTTCTTC. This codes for CASGRAYNEQFF.

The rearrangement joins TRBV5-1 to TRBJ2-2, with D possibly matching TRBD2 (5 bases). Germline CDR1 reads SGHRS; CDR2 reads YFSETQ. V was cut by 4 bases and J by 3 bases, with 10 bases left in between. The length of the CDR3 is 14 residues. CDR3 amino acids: CASSMDGDTGELFF. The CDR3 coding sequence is TGCGCCAGCAGCATGGACGGGGACACCGGGGAGCTGTTTTTT.

CDR3 nucleotide sequence: TGTGCCAGCAGGCCCGACAGGGGGGATCAGCCCCAGCATTTT. Amino acid sequence: CASRPDRGDQPQHF. The V call is TRBV28, the J call TRBJ1-5; TRBD1 agrees at 9 bases. This CDR3 contains 14 residues. V gave up 6 bases and J gave up 5 bases; unmatched junction bases: 5. In germline, CDR1 is MDHEN, CDR2 SYDVKM.

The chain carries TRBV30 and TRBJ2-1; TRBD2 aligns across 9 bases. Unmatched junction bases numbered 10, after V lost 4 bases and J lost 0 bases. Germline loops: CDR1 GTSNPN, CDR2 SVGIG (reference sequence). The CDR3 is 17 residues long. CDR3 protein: CAWKSLAGLRSYNEQFF. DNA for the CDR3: TGTGCCTGGAAGAGTCTAGCGGGGCTTCGCTCCTACAATGAGCAGTTCTTC.

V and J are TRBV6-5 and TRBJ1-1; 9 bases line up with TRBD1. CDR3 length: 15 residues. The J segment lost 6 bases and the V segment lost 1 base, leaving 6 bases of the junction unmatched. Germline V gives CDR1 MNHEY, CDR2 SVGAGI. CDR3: CASSYFGTGKAEAFF. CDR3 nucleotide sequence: TGTGCCAGCAGTTACTTCGGGACAGGGAAGGCTGAAGCTTTCTTT.

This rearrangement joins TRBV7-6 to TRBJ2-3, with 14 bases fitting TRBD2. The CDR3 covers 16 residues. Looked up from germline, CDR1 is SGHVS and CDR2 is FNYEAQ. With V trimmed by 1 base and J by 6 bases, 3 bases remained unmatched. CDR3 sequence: CASSLGLAGGRDTQYF. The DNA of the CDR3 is TGTGCCAGCAGCTTAGGACTAGCGGGGGGGCGTGATACGCAGTATTTT.

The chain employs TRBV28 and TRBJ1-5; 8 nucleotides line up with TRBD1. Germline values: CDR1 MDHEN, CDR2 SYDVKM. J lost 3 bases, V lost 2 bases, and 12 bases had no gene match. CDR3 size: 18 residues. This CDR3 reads CASSLPARGQGNNQPQHF. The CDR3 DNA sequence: TGTGCCAGCAGTTTACCTGCGAGAGGACAGGGCAACAATCAGCCCCAGCATTTT.

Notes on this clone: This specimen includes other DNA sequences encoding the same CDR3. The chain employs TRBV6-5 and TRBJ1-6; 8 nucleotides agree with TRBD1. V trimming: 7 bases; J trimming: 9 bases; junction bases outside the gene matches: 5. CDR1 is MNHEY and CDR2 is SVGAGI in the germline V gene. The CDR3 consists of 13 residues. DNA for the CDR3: TGTGCCAGCACCCAGGGGGCGGGTTCACCCCTCCACTTT. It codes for CASTQGAGSPLHF.

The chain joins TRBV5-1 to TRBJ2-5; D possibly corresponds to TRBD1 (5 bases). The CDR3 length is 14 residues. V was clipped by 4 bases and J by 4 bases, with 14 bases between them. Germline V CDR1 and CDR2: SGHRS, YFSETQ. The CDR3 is CASSEARVGETQYF. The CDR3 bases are TGCGCCAGCAGCGAGGCCAGGGTAGGAGAGACCCAGTACTTC.

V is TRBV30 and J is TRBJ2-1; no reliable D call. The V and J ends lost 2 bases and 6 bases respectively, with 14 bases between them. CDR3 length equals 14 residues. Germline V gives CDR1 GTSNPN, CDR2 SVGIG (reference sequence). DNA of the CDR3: TGTGCCTGGAGTATTGGAATTCCGGGCAATGAGCAGTTCTTC. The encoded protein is CAWSIGIPGNEQFF.

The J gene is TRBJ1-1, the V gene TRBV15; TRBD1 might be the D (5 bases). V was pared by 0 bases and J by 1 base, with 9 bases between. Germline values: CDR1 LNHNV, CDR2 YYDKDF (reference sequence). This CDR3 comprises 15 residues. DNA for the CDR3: TGTGCCACCAGCAGAGAGGCAGGGCCGAACACTGAAGCTTTCTTT. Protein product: CATSREAGPNTEAFF.

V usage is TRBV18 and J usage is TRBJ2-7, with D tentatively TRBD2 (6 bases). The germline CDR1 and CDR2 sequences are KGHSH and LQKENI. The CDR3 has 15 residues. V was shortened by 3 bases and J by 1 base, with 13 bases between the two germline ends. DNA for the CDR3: TGTGCCAGCTCACCCAGCCAGGGAGGTTCCTACGAGCAGTACTTC. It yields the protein CASSPSQGGSYEQYF.

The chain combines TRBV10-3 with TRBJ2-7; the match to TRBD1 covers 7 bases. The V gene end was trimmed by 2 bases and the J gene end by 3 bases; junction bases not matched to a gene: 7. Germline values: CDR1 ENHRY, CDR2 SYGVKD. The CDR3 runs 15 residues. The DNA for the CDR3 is TGTGCCATCAGTGAGGAGGGGGCGAGGGACTACGAGCAGTACTTC. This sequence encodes CAISEEGARDYEQYF.

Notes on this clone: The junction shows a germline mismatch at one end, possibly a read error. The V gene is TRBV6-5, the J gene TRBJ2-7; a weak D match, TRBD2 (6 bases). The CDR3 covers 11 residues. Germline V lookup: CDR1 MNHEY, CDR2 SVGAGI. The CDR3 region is CASSYRDFVHF. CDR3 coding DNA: TGTGCCAGCAGTTACCGGGACTTCGTCCACTTC.

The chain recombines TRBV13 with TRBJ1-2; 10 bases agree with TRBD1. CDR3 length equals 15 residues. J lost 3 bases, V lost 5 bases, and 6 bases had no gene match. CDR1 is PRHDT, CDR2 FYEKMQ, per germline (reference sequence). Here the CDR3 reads CASSPGQGDYYGYTF. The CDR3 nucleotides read TGTGCCAGCAGCCCCGGACAGGGGGATTACTATGGCTACACCTTC.

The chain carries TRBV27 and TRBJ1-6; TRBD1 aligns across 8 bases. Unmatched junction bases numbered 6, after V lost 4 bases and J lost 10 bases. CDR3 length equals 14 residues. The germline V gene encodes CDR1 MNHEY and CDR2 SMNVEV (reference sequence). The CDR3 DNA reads TGTGCCAGCAGTTCGACAGGGGCTAGCTCACCCCTCCACTTT. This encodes CASSSTGASSPLHF.

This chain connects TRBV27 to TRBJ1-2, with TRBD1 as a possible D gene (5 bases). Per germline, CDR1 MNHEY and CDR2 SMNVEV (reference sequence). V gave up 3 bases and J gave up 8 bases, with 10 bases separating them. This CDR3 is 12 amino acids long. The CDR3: CASSFGGGGYTF. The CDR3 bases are TGTGCCAGCAGTTTCGGGGGTGGCGGCTACACCTTC.

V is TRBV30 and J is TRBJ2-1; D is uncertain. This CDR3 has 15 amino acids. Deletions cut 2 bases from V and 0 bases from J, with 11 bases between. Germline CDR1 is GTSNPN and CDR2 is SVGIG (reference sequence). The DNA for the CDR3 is TGTGCCTGGAGTCTCGTCGCGGACTCCTACAATGAGCAGTTCTTC. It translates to CAWSLVADSYNEQFF.

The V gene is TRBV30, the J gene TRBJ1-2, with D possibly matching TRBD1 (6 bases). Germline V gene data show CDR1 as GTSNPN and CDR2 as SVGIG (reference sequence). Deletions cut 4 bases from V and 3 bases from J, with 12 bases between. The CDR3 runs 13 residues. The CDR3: CAWKGVGDYGYTF. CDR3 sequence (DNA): TGTGCCTGGAAGGGGGTCGGCGACTATGGCTACACCTTC.

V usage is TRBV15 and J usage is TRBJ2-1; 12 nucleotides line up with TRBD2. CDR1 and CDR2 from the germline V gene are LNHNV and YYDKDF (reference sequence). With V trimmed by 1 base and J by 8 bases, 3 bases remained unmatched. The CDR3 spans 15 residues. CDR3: CATSRATSGSDEQFF. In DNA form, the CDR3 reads TGTGCCACCAGCAGAGCGACTAGCGGGAGCGATGAGCAGTTCTTC.

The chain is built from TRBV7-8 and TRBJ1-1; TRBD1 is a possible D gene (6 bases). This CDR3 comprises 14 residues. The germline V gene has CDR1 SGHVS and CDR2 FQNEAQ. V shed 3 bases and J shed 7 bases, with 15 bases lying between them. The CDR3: CASSLAGAQVEAFF. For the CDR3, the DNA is TGTGCCAGCAGCTTGGCAGGGGCCCAGGTTGAAGCTTTCTTT.

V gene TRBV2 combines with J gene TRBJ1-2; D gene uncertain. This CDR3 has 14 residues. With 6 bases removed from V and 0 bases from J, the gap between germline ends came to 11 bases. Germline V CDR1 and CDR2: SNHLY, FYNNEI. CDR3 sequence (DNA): TGTGCCAGCAGACCCCCAGGCTCTAACTATGGCTACACCTTC. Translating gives CASRPPGSNYGYTF.

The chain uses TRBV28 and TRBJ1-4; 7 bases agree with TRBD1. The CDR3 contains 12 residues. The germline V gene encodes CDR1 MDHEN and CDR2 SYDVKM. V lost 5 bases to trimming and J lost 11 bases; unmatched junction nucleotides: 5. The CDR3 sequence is CASSVGGGKLFF. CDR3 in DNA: TGTGCCAGCAGTGTAGGGGGCGGCAAACTGTTTTTT.

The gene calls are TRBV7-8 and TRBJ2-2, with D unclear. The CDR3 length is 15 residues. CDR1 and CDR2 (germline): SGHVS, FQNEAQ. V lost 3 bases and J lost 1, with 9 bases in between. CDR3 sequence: CASSFSRWNTGELFF. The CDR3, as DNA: TGTGCCAGCAGCTTTTCCAGATGGAACACCGGGGAGCTGTTTTTT.

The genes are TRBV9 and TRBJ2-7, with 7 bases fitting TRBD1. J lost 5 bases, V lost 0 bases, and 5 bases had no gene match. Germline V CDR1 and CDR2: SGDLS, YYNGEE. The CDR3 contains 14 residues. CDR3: CASSVEGASDEQYF. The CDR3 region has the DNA TGTGCCAGCAGCGTAGAGGGGGCCAGCGACGAGCAGTACTTC.

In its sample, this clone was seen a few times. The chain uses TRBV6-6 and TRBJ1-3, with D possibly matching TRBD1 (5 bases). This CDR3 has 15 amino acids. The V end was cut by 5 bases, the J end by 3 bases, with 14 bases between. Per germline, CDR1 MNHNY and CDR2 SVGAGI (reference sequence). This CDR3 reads CASSPSGADGNTIYF. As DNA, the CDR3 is TGTGCCAGCAGTCCAAGCGGGGCCGATGGAAACACCATATATTTT.